The rows below give T cell receptor beta chains drawn from one sample of a study of blood T cells in healthy people across ages. Each CDR3 protein gets one entry after TCRdb re-called the 5' RACE reads with MiXCR. The table has approximately 850,000 distinct CDR3 sequences, about 42% seen once. The source material was blood. The receptors come from a man in his fifties or sixties in good health. Both conserved end residues are part of each CDR3. Size is omitted from some rows. Given values are once, few, many or a class for expanded clones.

few | TRBV5-1 | CASSIRAGGNEQFF
many | TRBV15 | CATSQEVRGSWEQFF
. | TRBV20-1 | CSVPGQGAWEQYF
. | TRBV6-2/TRBV6-3 | CASSEDRDDTKNIQYF
few | TRBV5-4 | CASSEGPPDTQYF
. | TRBV5-1 | CASNPGDRETQYF
few | TRBV7-9 | CASSLQPGQDRSGANVLTF
few | TRBV4-1 | CASSQDSDQETQYF
. | TRBV30 | CAWSRQGADTQYF
. | TRBV11-2 | CASSFRGRVLFF
once | TRBV4-3 | CASSHGGTTGETQFF
few | TRBV27 | CASTQGSAGANVLTF
many | TRBV2 | CASKTTPGARADTQYF
. | TRBV4-3 | CASSQDAREWNEQYF
. | TRBV5-1 | CASSLMDGQGSADTQYF
. | TRBV14 | CASSQNWGKQETQYF
. | TRBV20-1 | CSATTPTGTGGGYTF
. | TRBV5-6 | CASSPGLALTNEQFF
. | TRBV6-2/TRBV6-3 | CASSSLKTRSETLYF
. | TRBV20-1 | CSAGRDSTDTQYF
. | TRBV11-1 | CASRPRGGTDEQYF
. | TRBV11-3 | CASSPSRFSGGVDEQFF
. | TRBV6-5 | CASSYSVLLSYNEQFF
few | TRBV14 | CASSQGAGGGYTF
once | TRBV10-2 | CASSPGPLQPQHF
few | TRBV13 | CASSFRSGESRAFF
. | TRBV12-3/TRBV12-4 | CASTTGTGVRGYTF
. | TRBV6-6 | CASSSEGQDNSPLHF
few | TRBV5-1 | CASSLWQGYGYTF
few | TRBV4-2 | CASSQDPMSEQFF
. | TRBV4-1 | CASSQPGRGTGELFF
few | TRBV12-3/TRBV12-4 | CASSLFESGANVLTF
few | TRBV7-3 | CASSFKSPLHF
few | TRBV10-3 | CAISEHNQETQYF
once | TRBV4-3 | CASSHPGDLTF
few | TRBV4-3 | CASSQDRSSEKYEQYF
. | TRBV5-6 | CASSIPRSPLHF